This passage covers 23 T cell receptor beta chains from one sample sequenced in a study of cytomegalovirus exposure and HLA in healthy donors. This PCR relied on a set of 60 Vbeta primers and 13 Jbeta primers. Clones were sequenced by immunoSEQ multiplex PCR, and TCRdb holds only the in-frame ones, with some missing. The profile shows approximately 130,000 clones, roughly 88% of them singletons. The sequenced material came from PBMCs. These receptors were obtained from a boy between 10 and 17 years old in good health and CMV-seronegative.

This clone was counted once. The chain recombines TRBV19 with TRBJ1-2; 8 bases are a match to TRBD1. The CDR3 spans 16 residues. Germline CDR1 and CDR2: LNHDA and SQIVND (reference sequence). Unmatched junction bases numbered 14, after V lost 3 bases and J lost 8 bases. The CDR3 loop is CASSIPGQGRDLGYTF. CDR3 nucleotides: TGTGCCAGTAGTATCCCCGGACAGGGAAGGGATTTAGGCTACACCTTC. Full variable domain (rest looked up from reference TRBV19 and TRBJ1-2): DGGITQSPKYLFRKEGQNVTLSCEQNLNHDAMYWYRQDPGQGLRLIYYSQIVNDFQKGDIAEGYSVSREKKESFPLTVTSAQKNPTAFYLCASSIPGQGRDLGYTFGSGTRLTVV.

V usage is TRBV7-9 and J usage is TRBJ1-2, with D possibly matching TRBD1 (5 bases). Per germline, CDR1 SEHNR and CDR2 FQNEAQ (reference sequence). Between the trimmed V and J ends, which lost 4 bases and 7 bases, there was a span of 13 bases. The CDR3 contains 13 residues. CDR3 in DNA: TGTGCCAGCAGCTCCTCGACAGTTTGTGGCTACACCTTC. Its translation: CASSSSTVCGYTF.

The rearrangement uses TRBV27 and TRBJ2-7; TRBD1 aligns across 9 bases. The CDR3 loop spans 15 amino acids. CDR1 and CDR2 from the germline V gene are MNHEY and SMNVEV (reference sequence). V shed 5 bases, J shed 1 base, and the junction held 6 bases outside the gene matches. CDR3 DNA: TGTGCCAGCAGTCGATCCGGGACAGGGTCCTACGAGCAGTACTTC. As protein: CASSRSGTGSYEQYF.

The rearrangement joins TRBV6-1 to TRBJ2-5; 10 bases agree with TRBD2. Trimming at V came to 7 bases and at J to 5 bases, leaving 7 bases not matched to a gene. The CDR3 is made up of 14 amino acids. CDR1 and CDR2 from the germline V gene are MNHNS and SASEGT. For the CDR3, the DNA is TGTGCCAGCACCCCTCAGGGACTAGCGGAGACCCAGTACTTC. Translation: CASTPQGLAETQYF.

J is TRBJ2-2 and V is TRBV30; a possible D gene is TRBD2 (5 bases). The germline gives CDR1 GTSNPN, CDR2 SVGIG (reference sequence). V was trimmed by 3 bases and J by 9 bases, leaving 11 bases between them. This CDR3 is built from 12 residues. The CDR3, as DNA: TGTGCCTGGAGAGCACTAGACAGGGAGCTGTTTTTT. Translated: CAWRALDRELFF.

This chain uses TRBV20-1 with TRBJ1-1; D remains unclear. Germline CDR1 is DFQATT and CDR2 is SNEGSKA (reference sequence). V lost 6 bases and J 3 bases, leaving 8 bases between the germline ends. This CDR3 is built from 11 residues. This chain's CDR3 is CSAPGDTEAFF. Written as DNA, the CDR3 is TGCAGTGCCCCCGGGGACACTGAAGCTTTCTTT.

Only one count was recorded for this clone. V is TRBV7-9 and J is TRBJ2-1, with D maybe TRBD2 (6 bases). Germline V gene lookup returns CDR1 SEHNR and CDR2 FQNEAQ (reference sequence). The CDR3 contains 15 residues. V lost 6 bases to trimming and J lost 0 bases, with 12 bases between them. CDR3 in amino acids: CASSSREFSYNEQFF. CDR3 in DNA: TGTGCCAGCAGTTCCCGGGAGTTCTCCTACAATGAGCAGTTCTTC.

The chain employs TRBV9 and TRBJ2-2, with 8 bases matching TRBD2. J was trimmed by 0 bases and V by 0 bases; bases with no gene match: 7. This CDR3 is built from 18 residues. CDR1 and CDR2 from the germline V gene are SGDLS and YYNGEE. The CDR3 region is CASSVVGSGKSNTGELFF. As DNA, the CDR3 is TGTGCCAGCAGCGTAGTGGGTAGCGGGAAGTCGAACACCGGGGAGCTGTTTTTT.

This clone appeared once. The V call is TRBV11-3, the J call TRBJ2-1, with 8 nucleotides matching TRBD1. The CDR3 is 15 amino acids. V shed 5 bases, J shed 8 bases, and the junction held 11 bases outside the gene matches. Germline CDR1 is SGHNT and CDR2 is YENEEA. The CDR3: CASSAGTGNTYEQFF. For the CDR3, the DNA is TGTGCCAGCAGCGCCGGGACAGGCAATACGTATGAGCAGTTCTTC.

The rearrangement links TRBV12-5 to TRBJ2-2; D unclear. The germline V gene has CDR1 LGHNT and CDR2 FRNRAP. CDR3 length equals 13 residues. V lost 0 bases and J 7 bases, leaving 6 bases between the germline ends. The CDR3 reads CASGLVASGELFF. DNA for the CDR3: TGTGCTAGTGGTTTGGTTGCTAGCGGGGAGCTGTTTTTT.

Details on this clone: The germline gene is not matched at one end of the junction; a read error may be the cause. The J gene is TRBJ2-7, the V gene TRBV7-9; perhaps TRBD2 as D (5 bases). The germline V gene encodes CDR1 SEHNR and CDR2 FQNEAQ (reference sequence). The CDR3 loop spans 12 amino acids. The CDR3 region is CSSSPAGDEQYF. CDR3 sequence (DNA): TGTTCCAGCAGCCCCGCCGGGGACGAGCAGTACTTC. The whole variable domain, filled in from reference TRBV7-9 and TRBJ2-7, reads DTGVSQNPRHKITKRGQNVTFRCDPISEHNRLYWYRQTLGQGPEFLTYFQNEAQLEKSRLLSDRFSAERPKGSFSTLEIQRTEQGDSAMYLCSSSPAGDEQYFGPGTRLTVT.

The rearrangement links TRBV6-6 to TRBJ1-5, with TRBD1 matching over 7 bases. The CDR3 runs to 15 residues. CDR1 MNHNY and CDR2 SVGAGI come from the germline V gene (reference sequence). After removal of 10 bases from V and 0 bases from J, the junction contained 9 bases not matched to a gene. CDR3 region: CATRDSPYSNQPQHF. The CDR3 nucleotides read TGTGCCACCCGGGACAGCCCATATAGCAATCAGCCCCAGCATTTT.

The chain recombines TRBV10-3 with TRBJ1-6, with TRBD1 matching over 8 bases. Germline CDR1 reads ENHRY; CDR2 reads SYGVKD. The junction had 9 bases not matched to a gene; V was cut back by 4 bases and J by 7 bases. CDR3 size: 16 residues. CDR3 in amino acids: CAISVGQGALNSPLHF. The CDR3 nucleotides read TGTGCCATCAGTGTAGGCCAGGGGGCTTTAAATTCACCCCTCCACTTT.

The gene calls are TRBV6-5 and TRBJ1-1, with TRBD1 as a possible D gene (5 bases). With 2 bases removed from V and 1 base from J, the gap between germline ends came to 11 bases. This CDR3 is built from 15 residues. Germline lookup yields CDR1 MNHEY and CDR2 SVGAGI. CDR3 in amino acids: CASSYGSQGNTEAFF. The CDR3 coding sequence is TGTGCCAGCAGTTACGGTAGCCAGGGGAACACTGAAGCTTTCTTT.

The V call is TRBV6-1, the J call TRBJ2-3; 7 bases agree with TRBD1. The germline CDR1 and CDR2 sequences are MNHNS and SASEGT. V lost 6 bases and J lost 4; bases outside the gene matches: 4. There are 13 residues in the CDR3. The CDR3 spells CASRETGSDTQYF. The CDR3 nucleotides read TGTGCCAGCAGAGAGACAGGGTCAGATACGCAGTATTTT.

V usage is TRBV7-2 and J usage is TRBJ1-1; maybe TRBD1 (6 bases). Trimming took 5 bases from V and 1 from J, leaving 11 bases between them. CDR3 length equals 14 residues. Germline lookup yields CDR1 SGHTA and CDR2 FQGNSA. CDR3 protein: CASSADSPNTEAFF. CDR3 bases: TGTGCCAGCAGCGCGGACAGCCCGAACACTGAAGCTTTCTTT.

V usage is TRBV7-6 and J usage is TRBJ2-3; 8 bases map to TRBD1. The germline CDR1 and CDR2 sequences are SGHVS and FNYEAQ. Trimming at V came to 4 bases and at J to 1 base, leaving 7 bases not matched to a gene. This CDR3 is built from 16 residues. DNA for the CDR3: TGTGCCAGCAGCTCAGGGACAGGCTCTGGCACAGATACGCAGTATTTT. Translating gives CASSSGTGSGTDTQYF.

The rearrangement joins TRBV27 to TRBJ1-2; 8 bases line up with TRBD1. V shed 8 bases, J shed 4 bases, and the junction held 9 bases outside the gene matches. Germline assignment: CDR1 MNHEY and CDR2 SMNVEV (reference sequence). This CDR3 contains 14 residues. The CDR3, as DNA: TGTGCCAGCCGAAACTCGGGACAGGTCTATGGCTACACCTTC. Translation gives CASRNSGQVYGYTF.

The chain recombines TRBV7-3 with TRBJ1-6; a possible D gene is TRBD1 (5 bases). V shed 2 bases and J shed 10 bases, with 12 bases lying between them. Germline CDR1 SGHTA, CDR2 FQGTGA. This CDR3 is 14 amino acids long. In nucleotides, the CDR3 is TGTGCCAGCAGCTTAGGCAGGGTAAACTCACCCCTCCACTTT. It specifies CASSLGRVNSPLHF.

This chain uses TRBV9 with TRBJ1-1; TRBD1 aligns across 9 bases. Trimming cost V 3 bases and J 0 bases; bases outside gene matches: 3. Germline CDR1 reads SGDLS; CDR2 reads YYNGEE. This CDR3 region has 15 residues. The CDR3 region is CASSAGQGLNTEAFF. In nucleotides, the CDR3 is TGTGCCAGCAGCGCCGGACAGGGGTTGAACACTGAAGCTTTCTTT.

The rearrangement joins TRBV2 to TRBJ2-1; 13 nucleotides agree with TRBD2. Germline V gene sequence: CDR1 SNHLY, CDR2 FYNNEI. The length of the CDR3 is 14 residues. V shed 9 bases and J 9 bases; nucleotides not matched to a gene: 8. The CDR3 is CARELAGGLSEQFF. CDR3 in DNA: TGTGCCAGAGAACTAGCGGGAGGGCTGAGTGAGCAGTTCTTC.

The chain is built from TRBV9 and TRBJ1-3; D possibly corresponds to TRBD1 (5 bases). From germline, CDR1 is SGDLS and CDR2 YYNGEE. CDR3 length: 15 amino acids. V lost 0 bases and J 0 bases, leaving 7 bases between the germline ends. The DNA for the CDR3 is TGTGCCAGCAGCGTAGAAGGGGCCTCTGGAAACACCATATATTTT. This sequence encodes CASSVEGASGNTIYF.

The V call is TRBV15, the J call TRBJ2-2; tentative D call: TRBD2 (6 bases). The CDR3 spans 14 residues. Per germline, CDR1 LNHNV and CDR2 YYDKDF (reference sequence). With 1 base removed from V and 6 bases from J, the gap between germline ends came to 9 bases. The CDR3 region is CATSRGEVAGELFF. CDR3 DNA sequence: TGTGCCACCAGCAGAGGGGAGGTAGCCGGGGAGCTGTTTTTT.